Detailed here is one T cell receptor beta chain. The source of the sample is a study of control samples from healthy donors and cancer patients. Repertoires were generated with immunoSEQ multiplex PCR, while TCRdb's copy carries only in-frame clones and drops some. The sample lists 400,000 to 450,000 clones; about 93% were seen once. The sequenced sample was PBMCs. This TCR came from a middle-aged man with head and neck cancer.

The CDR3 reads CASSSQSYTGELFF. The CDR3 DNA reads as TGTGCCAGCAGCTCCCAGTCGTACACCGGGGAGCTGTTTTTT. The chain couples TRBV7-3 to TRBJ2-2; D is ambiguous. The CDR3 covers 14 residues. V was trimmed by 4 bases and J by 3 bases, leaving 9 bases between them. Looked up from germline, CDR1 is SGHTA and CDR2 is FQGTGA.